The 22 T cell receptor beta chains below were found in one sample sequenced in a study of cytomegalovirus exposure and HLA in healthy donors. PCR primers comprised 60 Vbeta and 13 Jbeta primers. The repertoire was sequenced with immunoSEQ multiplex PCR; TCRdb's copy has only in-frame clones and lacks some. The sample records 95,000 to 150,000 clones, around 76% being singletons. The sequenced sample consisted of PBMCs. The receptor source for this set is a man aged 55 to 70 in good health and CMV-seropositive.

The chain uses TRBV2 and TRBJ1-2; 8 nucleotides match TRBD1. There are 14 residues in the CDR3. Germline trimming cut 8 bases from V and 5 bases from J; bases unmatched to any gene: 10. Germline V gene sequence: CDR1 SNHLY, CDR2 FYNNEI. Written as DNA, the CDR3 is TGTGCCAGCTCCAGACAGGGGAGTGTGTATGGCTACACCTTC. This codes for CASSRQGSVYGYTF. The full variable domain, in which reference TRBV2 and TRBJ1-2 provide the parts outside the CDR3, is EPEVTQTPSHQVTQMGQEVILRCVPISNHLYFYWYRQILGQKVEFLVSFYNNEISEKSEIFDDQFSVERPDGSNFTLKIRSTKLEDSAMYFCASSRQGSVYGYTFGSGTRLTVV.

In this sample, this clone turned up a few times. The chain combines TRBV5-4 with TRBJ2-1, with 7 nucleotides matching TRBD2. The CDR3 contains 15 residues. Germline-derived CDR1 and CDR2 are SGHNT and YYREEE (reference sequence). Unmatched junction bases numbered 12, after V lost 4 bases and J lost 8 bases. In DNA, the CDR3 is TGTGCCAGCAGCATCCCTAGCGGTGGTATGGATGAGCAGTTCTTC. Translating it yields CASSIPSGGMDEQFF.

J is TRBJ2-4 and V is TRBV7-3; 9 nucleotides agree with TRBD2. Germline V gene sequence: CDR1 SGHTA, CDR2 FQGTGA. The CDR3 has 17 amino acids. V was clipped by 0 bases and J by 6 bases; unmatched bases: 9. The CDR3 region has the DNA TGTGCCAGCAGCTTAACGGGACCCGCGGGAGGGGGAAACATTCAGTACTTC. As protein: CASSLTGPAGGGNIQYF.

In its sample, this clone was seen once. The chain has TRBV11-2 and TRBJ2-7, with D maybe TRBD1 (6 bases). Germline assignment: CDR1 SGHAT and CDR2 FQNNGV. Trimming took off 1 base at V and 4 bases at J, with 14 bases between the two ends. The CDR3 consists of 15 residues. CDR3 nucleotide sequence: TGTGCCAGCAGCTTAGGCGCAGGGGTAGAGTACGAGCAGTACTTC. It specifies CASSLGAGVEYEQYF.

The chain recombines TRBV1 with TRBJ1-2; the D call TRBD1 from the table was never checked on the DNA. TRBV1 is reported as a pseudogene. CDR3 length: 15 residues. The CDR3 region has the DNA TGCACCAGCAGCCTGCCGGGACATCCGTCCCATGGCTACACCTTC. Translating it yields CTSSLPGHPSHGYTF.

CDR3 bases: TGCGCCAGCAGCTTGCAACCACGGGACTACTATTCATACGAGCAGTACTTC. Its protein product is CASSLQPRDYYSYEQYF. The genes are TRBV5-1 and TRBJ2-7; 7 bases match TRBD2. The CDR3 runs 17 residues. After removal of 1 base from V and 4 bases from J, the junction contained 14 bases not matched to a gene. The germline gives CDR1 SGHRS, CDR2 YFSETQ.

The chain carries TRBV18 and TRBJ1-1, with D maybe TRBD1 (6 bases). Germline V gene sequence: CDR1 KGHSH, CDR2 LQKENI. V lost 4 bases to trimming and J lost 1 base, with 7 bases between them. The CDR3 covers 13 residues. The CDR3 reads CASSQGQNTEAFF. As DNA, the CDR3 is TGTGCCAGCTCACAGGGACAGAACACTGAAGCTTTCTTT.

V is TRBV6-6 and J is TRBJ1-1; D is unclear. Looked up from germline, CDR1 is MNHNY and CDR2 is SVGAGI (reference sequence). V dropped 2 bases and J dropped 2 bases, with 3 bases sitting between them. CDR3 length equals 12 residues. CDR3 residues: CASSYPNTEAFF. DNA for the CDR3: TGTGCCAGCAGTTACCCTAACACTGAAGCTTTCTTT.

The genes are TRBV30 and TRBJ2-7, with D perhaps matching TRBD2 (6 bases). Germline V gene lookup returns CDR1 GTSNPN and CDR2 SVGIG (reference sequence). CDR3 length: 13 amino acids. Trimming took off 5 bases at V and 3 bases at J, with 14 bases between the two ends. Here the CDR3 DNA reads TGTGCCTGGGATACCACCGGGGGCTACGAGCAGTACTTC. Translating gives CAWDTTGGYEQYF.

The chain combines TRBV27 with TRBJ2-7, with 7 bases fitting TRBD1. Germline V gives CDR1 MNHEY, CDR2 SMNVEV (reference sequence). CDR3 length: 13 amino acids. Trimming removed 6 bases from V and 3 bases from J; junction bases left unmatched: 5. CDR3: CASRQGYYYEQYF. Here the CDR3 DNA reads TGTGCCAGCAGACAGGGGTATTACTACGAGCAGTACTTC.

The genes are TRBV6-5 and TRBJ1-2, with D unresolved. Germline CDR1 reads MNHEY; CDR2 reads SVGAGI. The V gene lost 0 bases and the J gene lost 5 bases, with 13 bases spanning the gap. This CDR3 is 15 amino acids long. CDR3 protein: CASSYSIQWAYGYTF. The CDR3 DNA reads as TGTGCCAGCAGTTACTCGATTCAGTGGGCATATGGCTACACCTTC.

The chain couples TRBV4-2 to TRBJ1-1, with TRBD1 matching over 12 bases. With V trimmed by 4 bases and J by 7 bases, 10 bases remained unmatched. The CDR3 loop spans 16 amino acids. Germline-derived CDR1 and CDR2 are LGHNA and YNFKEQ. The CDR3 region is CASSRGGQGARNEAFF. Here the CDR3 DNA reads TGTGCCAGCAGCCGGGGGGGACAGGGGGCGCGTAATGAAGCTTTCTTT.

This rearrangement joins TRBV2 to TRBJ2-5; 9 nucleotides match TRBD1. CDR1 is SNHLY, CDR2 FYNNEI, per germline. CDR3 length equals 13 residues. Trimming cost V 8 bases and J 4 bases; bases outside gene matches: 5. CDR3 residues: CASGDRVLETQYF. The CDR3 bases are TGTGCCAGCGGGGACAGGGTTTTAGAGACCCAGTACTTC. The entire variable domain, with the rest obtained from reference TRBV2 and TRBJ2-5, is as follows: EPEVTQTPSHQVTQMGQEVILRCVPISNHLYFYWYRQILGQKVEFLVSFYNNEISEKSEIFDDQFSVERPDGSNFTLKIRSTKLEDSAMYFCASGDRVLETQYFGPGTRLLVL.

V gene TRBV2 combines with J gene TRBJ2-7; 8 bases fit TRBD1. With 4 bases clipped from V and 6 bases from J, the junction kept 8 bases outside the gene matches. This CDR3 comprises 14 residues. Germline V gives CDR1 SNHLY, CDR2 FYNNEI. CDR3 region: CASSVGQGYGEQYF. DNA of the CDR3: TGTGCCAGCAGTGTTGGACAGGGCTATGGCGAGCAGTACTTC.

This clone showed up just a few times. DNA of the CDR3: TGTGCCAGCAGCCGGGAGACCCAGTACTTC. Amino acids: CASSRETQYF. The V and J genes are TRBV5-5 and TRBJ2-5; the D is unclear. Germline CDR1 SGHKS, CDR2 YYEKEE (reference sequence). The CDR3 is 10 residues long. The V end was cut by 4 bases, the J end by 5 bases, with 3 bases between.

The chain links TRBV7-9 to TRBJ2-7; possible D gene TRBD2, 7 bases. Germline V lookup: CDR1 SEHNR, CDR2 FQNEAQ (reference sequence). The CDR3 has 15 amino acids. V dropped 1 base and J dropped 6 bases, with 16 bases sitting between them. The CDR3 DNA follows: TGTGCCAGCAGCTTAGAGGGGGGGCCAGTTTCCGAGCAGTACTTC. This codes for CASSLEGGPVSEQYF.

This clone was observed a single time. The rearrangement links TRBV28 to TRBJ2-5; 7 bases fit TRBD2. The DNA matches TRBJ2-7 better at its end, which makes the J call doubtful. The CDR3 runs to 13 residues. CDR1 is MDHEN and CDR2 is SYDVKM in the germline V gene. The CDR3 nucleotides are TGTGCCAGCAGCTGGGGGGGGGTGGTCGAGCAGTACTTC. Residues: CASSWGGVVEQYF.

The chain has TRBV6-5 and TRBJ1-3; no firm D call. The CDR3 loop spans 15 amino acids. Trimming took 2 bases from V and 2 from J, leaving 10 bases between them. CDR1 is MNHEY and CDR2 is SVGAGI in the germline V gene. In DNA form, the CDR3 reads TGTGCCAGCAGTTACGAGACACCACCTGGAAACACCATATATTTT. This gives the protein CASSYETPPGNTIYF.

This clone was observed a handful of times. The chain couples TRBV5-1 to TRBJ2-5; unclear D gene. The J call may not be correct, given that the DNA end is closer to TRBJ2-7. The CDR3 runs 13 residues. From germline, CDR1 is SGHRS and CDR2 YFSETQ. In DNA form, the CDR3 reads TGCGCCAGCAGCTTGGGCGGCAATTACGAGCAGTACTTC. This gives the protein CASSLGGNYEQYF.

The chain recombines TRBV27 with TRBJ2-3; the D gene is possibly TRBD2 (5 bases). Trimming took off 3 bases at V and 1 base at J, with 14 bases between the two ends. This CDR3 is 16 amino acids long. The V gene's germline CDR1 is MNHEY and CDR2 SMNVEV (reference sequence). CDR3: CASSFRRGSRTDTQYF. In DNA form, the CDR3 reads TGTGCCAGCAGTTTTCGCCGGGGATCTCGCACAGATACGCAGTATTTT.

This clone showed up just a few times. The chain joins TRBV30 to TRBJ1-3; D perhaps matches TRBD1 (6 bases). The CDR3 contains 12 residues. The V end lost 4 bases, the J end lost 4 bases, and 8 bases lay between the germline ends. The germline CDR1 and CDR2 sequences are GTSNPN and SVGIG (reference sequence). The CDR3 bases are TGTGCCTGGAAAGGACAGGGAAACACCATATATTTT. Translating it yields CAWKGQGNTIYF.

The rearrangement uses TRBV10-1 and TRBJ2-7, with D tentatively TRBD1 (6 bases). This CDR3 has 13 amino acids. CDR1 and CDR2 from the germline V gene are WNHNN and SYGVQD (reference sequence). Trimming left V 4 bases short and J 4 bases short, with 11 bases between. In nucleotides, the CDR3 is TGCGCCAGCAGTGCAGGGGTAGGATACGAGCAGTACTTC. Translated: CASSAGVGYEQYF.